These T cell receptor beta chains were read from a single sample in a study of blood T cell repertoires in COVID-19. Here immunoSEQ multiplex PCR was the method, and the copy in TCRdb shows in-frame clones only, minus some. The table records about 75,000 clones, roughly 88% of them present only once. Sequencing input: peripheral blood. The origin of the receptors is a human donor in a cohort sampled during active COVID-19. Each CDR3 is given with its conserved first and last residue. Fields, in order: CDR3 protein, V gene.

CDR3 protein: CASSSWQGANEQYF
V gene: TRBV5-6

CDR3 protein: CASSGSGLGKYNEQFF
V gene: TRBV28

CDR3 protein: CASSLDLVTRNEQFF
V gene: TRBV5-1

CDR3 protein: CASSPGLNYGYTF
V gene: TRBV7-8

CDR3 protein: CASSQGALSITQYF
V gene: TRBV2

CDR3 protein: CASSQAGSNEQFF
V gene: TRBV4-3

CDR3 protein: CASSSVGTRGIVEQFF
V gene: TRBV7-2

CDR3 protein: CASSQDSQRLFF
V gene: TRBV14

CDR3 protein: CSVYIPGGYEQYF
V gene: TRBV29-1

CDR3 protein: CASSPGTSGSNYNEQFF
V gene: TRBV18

CDR3 protein: CASSIVQGYQPQHF
V gene: TRBV19

CDR3 protein: CASSPHGQGLGAFF
V gene: TRBV7-2

CDR3 protein: CASRQDPGWTGELFF
V gene: TRBV6-5

CDR3 protein: CASSVAGRNSPLHF
V gene: TRBV19

CDR3 protein: CASSVVGGAADTQYF
V gene: TRBV9

CDR3 protein: CASSQDEGRYYEKLFF
V gene: TRBV4-3

CDR3 protein: CASLPGQGAVGELFF
V gene: TRBV2

CDR3 protein: CASSLDQGYEQYF
V gene: TRBV7-6

CDR3 protein: CASSQDQGSPYEQYF
V gene: TRBV4-2

CDR3 protein: CASRSAEWVQETQYF
V gene: TRBV27

CDR3 protein: CASSLAGDLETQYF
V gene: TRBV7-2

CDR3 protein: CASSSPNRGGRETQYF
V gene: TRBV28

CDR3 protein: CASVAGLRTGELFF
V gene: TRBV10-2

CDR3 protein: CASSQGTSASTDTQYF
V gene: TRBV7-2

CDR3 protein: CASSLVRTDTDTQYF
V gene: TRBV5-1

CDR3 protein: CASTPGQGRSLYF
V gene: TRBV11-2

CDR3 protein: CASSRGETKNIQYF
V gene: TRBV19

CDR3 protein: CASSPPGLASYNEQFF
V gene: TRBV18

CDR3 protein: CASSIGRDRNTGELFF
V gene: TRBV19

CDR3 protein: CASSYSGLLRGYTF
V gene: TRBV6-2/TRBV6-3

CDR3 protein: CASSVGEGMSTDTQYF
V gene: TRBV9

CDR3 protein: CASSEDADSYEQYF
V gene: TRBV2

CDR3 protein: CSPTGVAGNNEQFF
V gene: TRBV29-1

CDR3 protein: CATSAGTSGRQETQYF
V gene: TRBV24-1

CDR3 protein: CASSSRDRGMAFF
V gene: TRBV5-6

CDR3 protein: CASSFGQGFYEQYF
V gene: TRBV7-2

CDR3 protein: CAISRQIDQPQHF
V gene: TRBV10-3

CDR3 protein: CAWSEGDYYEQYF
V gene: TRBV30

CDR3 protein: CASSSRDGPYGYTF
V gene: TRBV7-9

CDR3 protein: CASSQSGAPGGANVLTF
V gene: TRBV4-1

CDR3 protein: CASSQASGGKVQYF
V gene: TRBV4-3

CDR3 protein: CATSDFGRDGTQYF
V gene: TRBV24-1

CDR3 protein: CASSLRHTNQPQHF
V gene: TRBV6-5

CDR3 protein: CATSPDIYEQYF
V gene: TRBV24-1

CDR3 protein: CASSLRGDTEAFF
V gene: TRBV28